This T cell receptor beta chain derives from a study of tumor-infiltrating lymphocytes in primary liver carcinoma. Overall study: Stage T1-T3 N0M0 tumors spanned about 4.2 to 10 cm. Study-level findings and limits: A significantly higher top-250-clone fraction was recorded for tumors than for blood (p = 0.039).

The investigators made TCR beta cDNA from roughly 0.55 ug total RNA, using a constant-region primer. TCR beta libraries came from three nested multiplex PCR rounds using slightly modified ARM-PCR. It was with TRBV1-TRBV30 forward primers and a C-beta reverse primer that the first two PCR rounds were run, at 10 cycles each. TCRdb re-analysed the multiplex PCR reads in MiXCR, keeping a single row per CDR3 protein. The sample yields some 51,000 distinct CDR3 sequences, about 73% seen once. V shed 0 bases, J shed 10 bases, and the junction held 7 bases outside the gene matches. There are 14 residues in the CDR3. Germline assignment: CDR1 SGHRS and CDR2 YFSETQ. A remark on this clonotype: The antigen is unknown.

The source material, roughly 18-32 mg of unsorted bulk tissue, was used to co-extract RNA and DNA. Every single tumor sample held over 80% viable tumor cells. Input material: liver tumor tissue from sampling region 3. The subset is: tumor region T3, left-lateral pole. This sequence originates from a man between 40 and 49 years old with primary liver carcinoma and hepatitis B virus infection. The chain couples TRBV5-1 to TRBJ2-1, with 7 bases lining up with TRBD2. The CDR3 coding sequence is TGCGCCAGCAGCTTGGGGCTATCGGGAGGAGAGCAGTTCTTC. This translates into CASSLGLSGGEQFF.